These T cell receptor beta chains were read from a single sample in a study of shared clonotypes between healthy human individuals. Data came from immunoSEQ multiplex PCR; TCRdb stores just in-frame clones and leaves some out. The repertoire includes about 2.1 million clones, just over 90% of them detected once, and over 1.5% sits in the top ten. Sequencing was performed on naive CD8+ T cells from PBMCs. The receptors come from a man aged 18 to 30 in good health. Some clones in this sample may be carry-over from other donors' samples. CDR3s include the opening cysteine and the closing phenylalanine or tryptophan. A D gene is named only where the DNA matches it firmly. Not all rows give a size; the values are once, few, many and, for expanded clones, a class.

>TRBJ1-1|-|TRBV6-6|-
TGTGCCAGCCTTCCTAGGGGGATGAACACTGAAGCTTTCTTT
CASLPRGMNTEAFF
>TRBJ1-1|-|TRBV20-1|-
TGCAGTGCTAGAGAGTACACTGAAGCTTTCTTT
CSAREYTEAFF
>TRBJ2-7|TRBD2|TRBV11-3|once
TGTGCCAGCAGCTTAGAAGCGGGAGGCACCTACGAGCAGTACTTC
CASSLEAGGTYEQYF
>TRBJ2-3|TRBD1|TRBV27|-
TGTGCCAGCAGTTTGGGACAGGGCCCAGATACGCAGTATTTT
CASSLGQGPDTQYF
>TRBJ2-7|TRBD1|TRBV27|-
TGTGCCAGCAGCCTCGCACGGGACAGGGCCTACGAGCAGTACTTC
CASSLARDRAYEQYF
>TRBJ2-5|-|TRBV5-1|-
TGCGCCAGCAGCGACAGGGAGACCCAGTACTTC
CASSDRETQYF
>TRBJ2-7|TRBD1|TRBV5-8|-
TGTGCCAGCAGCATTGACAGGGGAGGCGAGCAGTACTTC
CASSIDRGGEQYF
>TRBJ2-3|-|TRBV7-2|-
TGTGCCAGCAGCTTAGGCGGCAGGGGGGCAGATACGCAGTATTTT
CASSLGGRGADTQYF
>TRBJ2-1|TRBD1|TRBV9|-
TGTGCCAGCAGCGAACAAATCGACAGGGGACAATACAATGAGCAGTTCTTC
CASSEQIDRGQYNEQFF
>TRBJ1-3|-|TRBV7-6|-
TGTGCCACCCGGGGCTCCTCTGGAAACACCATATATTTT
CATRGSSGNTIYF
>TRBJ2-1|TRBD2|TRBV10-3|-
TGTGCCATCAAACTAGCGGGAGCCAACAATGAGCAGTTCTTC
CAIKLAGANNEQFF
>TRBJ2-5|-|TRBV7-8|-
TGTGCCAGCAGCTTACCCTCCGGGGGTTGGGGGACCCAGTACTTC
CASSLPSGGWGTQYF
>TRBJ2-1|TRBD2|TRBV9|-
TGTGCCAGCAGCGCGCCCCCTAGCGGGATGAACAATGAGCAGTTCTTC
CASSAPPSGMNNEQFF
>TRBJ2-4|TRBD1|TRBV27|-
TGTGCCAGTTCCCCCGGGACAGGGCGCACCCTGGCCAAAAACATTCAGTACTTC
CASSPGTGRTLAKNIQYF
>TRBJ2-3|TRBD2|TRBV7-9|-
TGTGCCAGCAGCCCCAGACTAGCGGGAGTTATGGGTACGCAGTATTTT
CASSPRLAGVMGTQYF
>TRBJ2-3|-|TRBV6-1|-
TGTGCCAGCAGTGAAAGACTCCTCAGGAGCACAGATACGCAGTATTTT
CASSERLLRSTDTQYF
>TRBJ1-1|TRBD1|TRBV5-1|-
TGCGCCAGCAGCCCGGGGCCCGGGACAGTGAACACTGAAGCTTTCTTT
CASSPGPGTVNTEAFF
>TRBJ2-5|-|TRBV19|-
TGTGCCAGTAGTACCTTATTAGGGGAGACCCAGTACTTC
CASSTLLGETQYF
>TRBJ2-3|-|TRBV25-1|-
TGTGCCAGCAGAAGCAGAAACACAGATACGCAGTATTTT
CASRSRNTDTQYF
>TRBJ2-1|TRBD2|TRBV5-1|-
TGCGCCAGCAGCTTTGATTTCGCTAGCGGGCCGGAGGGTAGTGAGCAGTTCTTC
CASSFDFASGPEGSEQFF
>TRBJ1-2|-|TRBV29-1|-
TGCAGCGTTTGGCAGGTCTCGAATGGCTACACCTTC
CSVWQVSNGYTF
>TRBJ2-7|TRBD2|TRBV5-6|-
TGTGCCAGCACCCCGAACAGCGGGACGAAGGAATATTACGAGCAGTACTTC
CASTPNSGTKEYYEQYF
>TRBJ2-3|-|TRBV7-9|-
TGTGCCAGCAGCTTAGCCGGGGTGACAGATACGCAGTATTTT
CASSLAGVTDTQYF
>TRBJ1-1|TRBD1|TRBV7-2|-
TGTGCCAGCAGCTTAGGGCTCAGGGGGCTAATGAACACTGAAGCTTTCTTT
CASSLGLRGLMNTEAFF
>TRBJ2-7|TRBD2|TRBV5-1|once
TGCGCCAGCAGGGGGGACTACTCCTACGAGCAGTACTTC
CASRGDYSYEQYF
>TRBJ1-2|-|TRBV4-2|-
TGTGCCAGCAGCCAAGGGCAGGATTATTATGGCTACACCTTC
CASSQGQDYYGYTF
>TRBJ2-3|TRBD2|TRBV11-2|-
TGTGCCAGCAGCTTAGATCACTGGCGGGAGGGGACAGATACGCAGTATTTT
CASSLDHWREGTDTQYF
>TRBJ2-7|-|TRBV10-3|-
TGTGCCATCAGTGAGAAACGACTAGTATCCTACGAGCAGTACTTC
CAISEKRLVSYEQYF
>TRBJ2-7|TRBD1|TRBV15|-
TGTGCCACCAGCAGATCCCGGGACAGAACCTACGAGCAGTACTTC
CATSRSRDRTYEQYF
>TRBJ1-1|-|TRBV29-1|few
TGCAGCGTTGCCCCCAGAACTGAAGCTTTCTTT
CSVAPRTEAFF